These 5 T cell receptor beta chains share one sample of origin, sequenced in a study of cytomegalovirus exposure and HLA in healthy donors. 60 Vbeta and 13 Jbeta primers were used in PCR. Profiled with immunoSEQ multiplex PCR; TCRdb holds only in-frame clones, not every one. The sample shows some 160,000 clones, around 86% of them seen only once. Sequenced sample: PBMCs. Receptors were obtained from a male donor in good health and CMV-seronegative.

This clone has a single count. The rearrangement links TRBV19 to TRBJ2-1; 7 bases agree with TRBD2. V was pared by 1 base and J by 2 bases, with 2 bases of the junction left unmatched. The CDR3 is 15 residues long. Looked up from germline, CDR1 is LNHDA and CDR2 is SQIVND (reference sequence). CDR3 sequence (DNA): TGTGCCAGTAGTATAGTGCTAGCGGCCTACAATGAGCAGTTCTTC. Its protein product is CASSIVLAAYNEQFF.

This clone was recorded a few times. The chain is built from TRBV16 and TRBJ1-2; D is unresolved. This CDR3 contains 13 residues. CDR1 and CDR2 from the germline V gene are KGHSY and FQNENV. V lost 0 bases and J lost 8, with 10 bases in between. The CDR3 DNA reads as TGTGCCAGCAGCCAATCTGGGCACGACGGCTACACCTTC. As protein: CASSQSGHDGYTF. Based on the CDR3 plus reference TRBV16 and TRBJ1-2, the full variable domain is GEEVAQTPKHLVRGEGQKAKLYCAPIKGHSYVFWYQQVLKNEFKFLISFQNENVFDETGMPKERFSAKCLPNSPCSLEIQATKLEDSAVYFCASSQSGHDGYTFGSGTRLTVV.

This chain connects TRBV5-1 to TRBJ1-1, with a tentative D call TRBD1 (5 bases). The V gene lost 3 bases and the J gene lost 4 bases, with 16 bases spanning the gap. Looked up from germline, CDR1 is SGHRS and CDR2 is YFSETQ. This CDR3 spans 15 amino acids. The CDR3 protein is CASSSPGGYGTEAFF. CDR3 nucleotides: TGCGCCAGCAGCTCCCCGGGGGGGTACGGCACTGAAGCTTTCTTT.

The chain recombines TRBV4-3 with TRBJ2-7, with a weak D call TRBD1 (5 bases). Germline V gene sequence: CDR1 LGHNA, CDR2 YSLEER. V was pared by 1 base and J by 3 bases, with 13 bases between. The CDR3 sequence is 15 residues long. This CDR3 reads CASSQAGLSGYEQYF. As DNA, the CDR3 is TGCGCCAGCAGCCAAGCAGGGTTGTCAGGCTACGAGCAGTACTTC.

This chain joins TRBV6-5 and TRBJ2-3; D is perhaps TRBD1 (6 bases). CDR1 is MNHEY, CDR2 SVGAGI, per germline. The V end lost 5 bases, the J end lost 2 bases, and 11 bases lay between the germline ends. The CDR3 is 14 amino acids. This chain's CDR3 is CASSNGQTTDTQYF. CDR3 DNA: TGTGCCAGCAGTAATGGACAGACCACAGATACGCAGTATTTT.